This T cell receptor beta chain was sequenced for a study of blood T cell repertoires in COVID-19. About the study: Material from acute and convalescent COVID-19 was sourced from the United States, Italy and Spain. The analysed material was cDNA or gDNA that came from T cells, B-cell-depleted T cells, or PBMCs.

The length of the CDR3 is 12 residues. In germline, CDR1 is SGHVS, CDR2 FQNEAQ. Trimming cost V 5 bases and J 6 bases, with 5 bases left between them. The data were produced by immunoSEQ multiplex PCR, yet TCRdb's version contains in-frame clones alone and is incomplete. The table shows more than 50,000 clones, with around 76% occurring only once. The chain links TRBV7-8 to TRBJ1-6; D gene unclear. The sequencing input was peripheral blood. This clonotype originated in a woman of 80 years or more with acute or convalescent COVID-19. The CDR3 loop reads CASSRGNSPLHF. The CDR3 nucleotides read TGTGCCAGCAGCCGCGGTAATTCACCCCTCCACTTT.